A single sample is the source of the 17 T cell receptor beta chains below, sequenced in a study of OX40 agonist ivuxolimab in advanced cancers. The method was immunoSEQ multiplex PCR; TCRdb's version includes in-frame clones alone and lacks a portion of them. The table lists fewer than 55,000 clones, around nine tenths of them singletons, with about 9.3% in the top ten. The specimen comprised CD4+ or CD8+ T cells sorted from blood, sampled in a trial of the OX40 agonist ivuxolimab. The source is an adult with an advanced solid tumor such as melanoma, head and neck, liver or kidney cancer.

The genes are TRBV10-3 and TRBJ2-7; 10 positions agree with TRBD1. CDR3 length equals 16 residues. V gave up 4 bases and J gave up 4 bases; unmatched junction bases: 10. The germline gives CDR1 ENHRY, CDR2 SYGVKD. The CDR3 DNA sequence: TGTGCCATCAGTGCGCGGTCGGGACAGGGGTGGTACGAGCAGTACTTC. Protein sequence: CAISARSGQGWYEQYF.

This clone occurred a few times. V is TRBV4-3 and J is TRBJ1-1; tentatively, D is TRBD1 (6 bases). V lost 0 bases, J lost 13 bases, and 24 bases lay in between. The CDR3 loop spans 16 amino acids. Germline V gives CDR1 LGHNA, CDR2 YSLEER. In DNA form, the CDR3 reads TGCGCCAGCAGCCAAGACCAGTATTCAGGGGCCCATCGGGGTTTCTTT. Its protein is CASSQDQYSGAHRGFF.

V and J are TRBV19 and TRBJ1-4, with 7 bases fitting TRBD1. This CDR3 is built from 16 residues. Germline CDR1 and CDR2: LNHDA and SQIVND (reference sequence). Trimming removed 4 bases from V and 0 bases from J; junction bases left unmatched: 5. The CDR3 loop is CASSTGQVATNEKLFF. Here the CDR3 DNA reads TGTGCCAGTAGTACCGGACAGGTTGCAACTAATGAAAAACTGTTTTTT.

The rearrangement joins TRBV2 to TRBJ2-7; the D gene is possibly TRBD1 (5 bases). Germline V CDR1 and CDR2: SNHLY, FYNNEI. The germline V and J ends were trimmed by 7 bases and 2 bases, with 30 bases remaining between them. There are 19 residues in the CDR3. The chain's CDR3 is CASMAMGWGHLADPYEQYF. The CDR3 DNA sequence: TGTGCCAGCATGGCGATGGGATGGGGCCACCTGGCAGATCCCTACGAGCAGTACTTC.

The J gene is TRBJ1-1, the V gene TRBV7-2; D is undetermined. The CDR3 has 18 amino acids. Trimming cost V 4 bases and J 5 bases, with 26 bases left between them. The germline V gene encodes CDR1 SGHTA and CDR2 FQGNSA. The CDR3 DNA is TGTGCCAGCAGCTCTAGTGGTCGGTACCACGAAAGGGTAACTGAAGCTTTCTTT. This sequence encodes CASSSSGRYHERVTEAFF. Together with reference TRBV7-2 and TRBJ1-1, the CDR3 gives the full variable domain: GAGVSQSPSNKVTEKGKDVELRCDPISGHTALYWYRQSLGQGLEFLIYFQGNSAPDKSGLPSDRFSAERTGGSVSTLTIQRTQQEDSAVYLCASSSSGRYHERVTEAFFGQGTRLTVV.

The CDR3 region has the DNA TGTGCCAGCAGCAGGGAGCGGGGGCCTTACAATGAGCAGTTCTTC. It translates to CASSRERGPYNEQFF. The J gene is TRBJ2-1, the V gene TRBV27, with TRBD2 matching over 8 bases. The CDR3 totals 15 residues. Per germline, CDR1 MNHEY and CDR2 SMNVEV (reference sequence). V lost 6 bases and J lost 4; bases outside the gene matches: 8.

This sequence joins TRBV6-5 and TRBJ2-7; 9 bases match TRBD1. From germline, CDR1 is MNHEY and CDR2 SVGAGI. The CDR3 runs 15 residues. The V segment lost 5 bases and the J segment 2 bases; nucleotides outside the gene matches: 7. CDR3 residues: CASSVGQGGTYEQYF. The CDR3 region has the DNA TGTGCCAGCAGTGTGGGACAGGGCGGAACCTACGAGCAGTACTTC.

The chain links TRBV4-2 to TRBJ1-6, with 7 bases matching TRBD1. The V and J ends lost 3 bases and 6 bases, in that order; junction bases with no gene match: 14. The CDR3 spans 18 residues. Germline CDR1 is LGHNA and CDR2 is YNFKEQ. CDR3 region: CASSQGDRGQLSNSPLHF. The CDR3 DNA sequence: TGTGCCAGCAGCCAGGGTGACCGGGGACAGCTAAGTAATTCACCCCTCCACTTT.

This chain connects TRBV18 to TRBJ2-7, with 7 bases fitting TRBD2. Losses at the gene ends were 6 bases for V and 3 bases for J; bases not matched to a gene: 8. This CDR3 spans 14 amino acids. The germline V gene has CDR1 KGHSH and CDR2 LQKENI. In DNA, the CDR3 is TGTGCCAGCTCTCCTGGGAGGGGAAACTACGAGCAGTACTTC. This codes for CASSPGRGNYEQYF.

This chain connects TRBV5-3 to TRBJ1-6; 7 nucleotides match TRBD1. TRBV5-3 is classed as an ORF, of uncertain function. V dropped 0 bases and J dropped 10; count of bases not matched to a gene: 19. The CDR3 totals 19 residues. Here the CDR3 reads CARSLGPPPLQGSRSPLHF. DNA for the CDR3: TGTGCCAGAAGCTTGGGGCCTCCGCCATTACAGGGGAGTAGATCACCCCTCCACTTT.

The chain employs TRBV7-9 and TRBJ2-1, with D perhaps matching TRBD1 (6 bases). Trimming cost V 5 bases and J 6 bases, with 14 bases left between them. Looked up from germline, CDR1 is SEHNR and CDR2 is FQNEAQ (reference sequence). This CDR3 is 14 amino acids long. The CDR3 spells CASSPPQGPNEQFF. In DNA form, the CDR3 reads TGTGCCAGCAGCCCCCCACAGGGACCCAATGAGCAGTTCTTC. Supplemented by reference TRBV7-9 and TRBJ2-1, the full variable domain reads DTGVSQNPRHKITKRGQNVTFRCDPISEHNRLYWYRQTLGQGPEFLTYFQNEAQLEKSRLLSDRFSAERPKGSFSTLEIQRTEQGDSAMYLCASSPPQGPNEQFFGPGTRLTVL.

V usage is TRBV11-2 and J usage is TRBJ1-2; D not resolved. The CDR3 spans 13 residues. The germline CDR1 and CDR2 sequences are SGHAT and FQNNGV. Trimming pared 3 bases from V and 0 bases from J, leaving 5 bases between. CDR3: CASSFATNYGYTF. CDR3 DNA sequence: TGTGCCAGCAGCTTTGCCACTAACTATGGCTACACCTTC.

V gene TRBV9 combines with J gene TRBJ2-1; a weak D match, TRBD1 (6 bases). Germline CDR1 reads SGDLS; CDR2 reads YYNGEE. Trimming left V 2 bases short and J 4 bases short, with 10 bases between. The CDR3 is made up of 14 amino acids. CDR3 nucleotide sequence: TGTGCCAGCAGCGTGAGGGACATTTACAATGAGCAGTTCTTC. Translation: CASSVRDIYNEQFF.

The chain combines TRBV27 with TRBJ2-1; possibly TRBD2 for D (7 bases). Trimming shortened V by 3 bases and J by 8 bases, and 14 bases separated the two germline ends. The CDR3 has 14 amino acids. CDR1 MNHEY and CDR2 SMNVEV come from the germline V gene (reference sequence). CDR3 DNA sequence: TGTGCCAGCAGTTTTTATGTAGGGGGGGATGAGCAGTTCTTC. It is translated as CASSFYVGGDEQFF.

The chain combines TRBV7-3 with TRBJ2-2; TRBD1 or TRBD2 may be the D gene (7 bases each). CDR1 SGHTA and CDR2 FQGTGA come from the germline V gene. V was clipped by 5 bases and J by 0 bases, with 22 bases between them. This CDR3 comprises 19 residues. CDR3 in amino acids: CASSVAPWEGATNTGELFF. The CDR3 DNA follows: TGTGCCAGCAGCGTAGCGCCGTGGGAGGGGGCAACGAACACCGGGGAGCTGTTTTTT.

This clone has just one count. This chain connects TRBV27 to TRBJ2-3; D call uncertain. V dropped 4 bases and J dropped 0 bases, with 11 bases sitting between them. This CDR3 has 15 amino acids. Per the germline V gene, CDR1 is MNHEY and CDR2 is SMNVEV (reference sequence). The CDR3 coding sequence is TGTGCCAGCAGTTACTTAGCTGCTAGCACAGATACGCAGTATTTT. Its translation: CASSYLAASTDTQYF.

The chain has TRBV9 and TRBJ1-5, with TRBD1 identical over 10 bases. From germline, CDR1 is SGDLS and CDR2 YYNGEE. V lost 3 bases and J lost 2; bases outside the gene matches: 2. There are 15 residues in the CDR3. CDR3 amino acids: CASSAGTGGNQPQHF. The CDR3, as DNA: TGTGCCAGCAGCGCCGGGACAGGGGGCAATCAGCCCCAGCATTTT.